One sample yielded the 18 T cell receptor beta chains listed below, sequenced in a study of read filtering for tumor transcriptome and immune sequencing. The library was built from around 400 ng RNA with molecular barcoded adaptors for alpha/delta and beta/gamma chains. MiXCR, applied by TCRdb to the reads, yields one record per CDR3 protein. Among some 120,000 distinct CDR3 sequences listed, 10% to 15% were seen once. Source material: a population of CD138-negative cells sorted from bone marrow. Receptors were obtained from a donor over 35 with multiple myeloma.

This clonotype was seen at least ten times. The chain employs TRBV7-9 and TRBJ1-1; D perhaps matches TRBD1 (5 bases). Germline V gene lookup returns CDR1 SEHNR and CDR2 FQNEAQ (reference sequence). This CDR3 contains 16 residues. The V end lost 5 bases, the J end lost 4 bases, and 20 bases lay between the germline ends. The CDR3 DNA follows: TGTGCCAGCAGCCGAGGGACCTACAGGATTGGCACTGAAGCTTTCTTT. This translates into CASSRGTYRIGTEAFF.

This clonotype was found many times. V usage is TRBV5-1 and J usage is TRBJ1-5, with D maybe TRBD1 (5 bases). This CDR3 contains 15 residues. The V end was cut by 4 bases, the J end by 3 bases, with 14 bases between. CDR1 and CDR2 (germline): SGHRS, YFSETQ. The CDR3 DNA follows: TGCGCCAGCAGCCCCGCCGGGGCCTACAATCAGCCCCAGCATTTT. Residues: CASSPAGAYNQPQHF.

The table lists this clonotype with many counts. This rearrangement joins TRBV6-6 to TRBJ1-4, with 8 bases aligning to TRBD1. The CDR3 is 16 residues long. CDR1 is MNHNY, CDR2 SVGAGI, per germline (reference sequence). J gave up 1 base and V 5 bases, and 6 bases lay outside the gene matches. CDR3 nucleotide sequence: TGTGCCAGCAGTATAGGACAGGGCCTAACTAATGAAAAACTGTTTTTT. Residues: CASSIGQGLTNEKLFF.

As for this clonotype: No conserved phenylalanine or tryptophan ends this CDR3, so it is likely a read error. V gene TRBV13 combines with J gene TRBJ1-1; a weak D match, TRBD1 (6 bases). This CDR3 spans 16 amino acids. The V end lost 3 bases, the J end lost 0 bases, and 14 bases lay between the germline ends. Germline CDR1 is PRHDT and CDR2 is FYEKMQ (reference sequence). The CDR3 DNA reads TGTGCCAGCAGCTTTCTACAGGGAGGGATGAACACTGAAGCTTTCTCT. It specifies CASSFLQGGMNTEAFS.

This clonotype was recorded many times. The chain links TRBV9 to TRBJ2-5, with 9 bases identical to TRBD1. Germline-derived CDR1 and CDR2 are SGDLS and YYNGEE. The CDR3 is made up of 15 amino acids. Losses at the gene ends were 4 bases for V and 5 bases for J; bases not matched to a gene: 9. This CDR3 is CASSPTTGGKETQYF. The CDR3 nucleotides are TGTGCCAGCAGCCCGACGACAGGGGGGAAGGAGACCCAGTACTTC.

This clonotype has a count of ten or more. This CDR3 is missing its conserved last phenylalanine or tryptophan, likely due to a read error. It is unclear where the CDR3 begins or ends on the DNA, so no DNA is shown, and the CDR3 is as TCRdb lists it. The chain is built from TRBV28 and TRBJ2-1; the table calls TRBD2, which could not be checked here. From germline, CDR1 is MDHEN and CDR2 SYDVKM. The CDR3 is 12 amino acids long, termini counted. The CDR3 spells CASSKERDSLAV.

This clonotype occurred many times. The junction differs from germline at one of its ends, possibly a read error. The V gene is TRBV4-2, the J gene TRBJ1-1; TRBD1 is a possible D gene (5 bases). The CDR3 length is 15 residues. The germline V gene encodes CDR1 LGHNA and CDR2 YNFKEQ. The CDR3 here is CASSQVEFPRAEAFF. The DNA of the CDR3 is TGCGCCAGCAGCCAAGTTGAATTCCCCAGGGCTGAAGCTTTCTTT.

This clonotype was detected ten times or more. J is TRBJ2-5 and V is TRBV29-1; 10 nucleotides line up with TRBD1. CDR3 size: 15 residues. Trimming at V came to 2 bases and at J to 4 bases, leaving 7 bases not matched to a gene. The germline gives CDR1 SQVTM, CDR2 ANQGSEA. The CDR3 protein is CSVEKRDRGGETQYF. The CDR3, as DNA: TGCAGCGTTGAAAAGCGGGACAGGGGTGGAGAGACCCAGTACTTC.

About this clonotype: A far larger clone differs by one base, so this is likely a read error. V usage is TRBV11-3 and J usage is TRBJ2-7; D is possibly TRBD2 (5 bases). The CDR3 totals 12 residues. The germline V and J ends were trimmed by 5 bases and 7 bases, with 12 bases remaining between them. The germline V gene has CDR1 SGHNT and CDR2 YENEEA. The CDR3 sequence: CASSTYEGEQYF. In nucleotides, the CDR3 is TGTGCCAGCAGCACTTACGAGGGTGAGCAGTACTTC.

A note on this clonotype: A read error is the likely source, as a far larger clone sits one nucleotide away. The gene calls are TRBV27 and TRBJ1-6; D is perhaps TRBD1 (6 bases). The CDR3 has 11 amino acids. Germline-derived CDR1 and CDR2 are MNHEY and SMNVEV (reference sequence). The CDR3 nucleotides read TGTGCCAGCAGGAACAGGGTGGATGCTCTCTTT. Translation gives CASRNRVDALF.

This clonotype was picked up many times. This chain uses TRBV4-2 with TRBJ1-5; D might be TRBD1 (5 bases). V was pared by 4 bases and J by 6 bases, with 13 bases between. From germline, CDR1 is LGHNA and CDR2 YNFKEQ. CDR3 length equals 14 residues. The CDR3 sequence is CASSLQAGTQPQHF. Here the CDR3 DNA reads TGTGCCAGCAGCCTCCAGGCGGGGACTCAGCCCCAGCATTTT.

This clonotype has at least ten counts. The J gene is TRBJ1-1, the V gene TRBV20-1; possible D gene TRBD1, 6 bases. Trimming took off 0 bases at V and 4 bases at J, with 12 bases between the two ends. The CDR3 is 14 residues long. Germline CDR1 reads DFQATT; CDR2 reads SNEGSKA (reference sequence). The CDR3 DNA is TGCAGTGCTAGAGATACAGGGCTTGGCACTGAAGCTTTCTTT. It codes for CSARDTGLGTEAFF.

This clonotype was detected many times. The V gene is TRBV6-6, the J gene TRBJ2-7, with D tentatively TRBD1 or TRBD2 (5 bases each). The CDR3 consists of 14 residues. Germline assignment: CDR1 MNHNY and CDR2 SVGAGI (reference sequence). V shed 6 bases and J shed 5 bases, with 17 bases lying between them. This CDR3 is CASSYEGPQHEQYF. The CDR3 bases are TGTGCCAGCAGCTACGAGGGACCCCAACACGAGCAGTACTTC.

This clonotype was seen at least ten times. The chain links TRBV4-1 to TRBJ2-3; no reliable D call. V lost 2 bases and J lost 3, with 9 bases in between. Germline lookup yields CDR1 MGHRA and CDR2 YSYEKL. This CDR3 spans 14 amino acids. The chain's CDR3 is CASSQFTSTDTQYF. DNA for the CDR3: TGCGCCAGCAGCCAATTCACGTCAACAGATACGCAGTATTTT.

The chain combines TRBV12-3 or TRBV12-4 with TRBJ1-1; perhaps TRBD1 as D (5 bases). The CDR3 length is 13 residues. V lost 2 bases, J lost 5 bases, and 9 bases lay in between. CDR3 protein: CASSLKQGTEAFF. The CDR3 coding sequence is TGTGCCAGCAGTTTAAAGCAGGGAACTGAAGCTTTCTTT.

This clonotype was seen repeatedly, ten times or more. The gene calls are TRBV29-1 and TRBJ1-1; D is uncertain. The CDR3 has 13 amino acids. Germline V gene lookup returns CDR1 SQVTM and CDR2 ANQGSEA. V was cut by 2 bases and J by 0 bases, with 7 bases left in between. The CDR3 region is CSVESGLNTEAFF. CDR3 bases: TGCAGCGTTGAATCGGGGTTGAACACTGAAGCTTTCTTT.

A word on this clonotype: A much larger clonotype is one base distant, so this may be a read error. This chain links TRBV18 with TRBJ1-1; TRBD1 might be the D (6 bases). CDR3 length equals 15 residues. CDR1 and CDR2 from the germline V gene are KGHSH and LQKENI. The CDR3 DNA reads TGTGCCAGCTCACCACCGTTAGGGGGTAACACTGAAACTTTCTTT. Its translation: CASSPPLGGNTETFF.

There are many counts of this clonotype. The rearrangement joins TRBV6-2 or TRBV6-3 to TRBJ2-1; TRBD1 aligns across 10 bases. This CDR3 comprises 16 residues. V shed 5 bases, J shed 8 bases, and the junction held 12 bases outside the gene matches. Germline V lookup: CDR1 MNHEY, CDR2 SVGEGT. The CDR3 region has the DNA TGTGCCAGCAGTACAGACAGGGGGCAAGTCGGCGATGAGCAGTTCTTC. Residues: CASSTDRGQVGDEQFF.